One and the same sample provided the 12 T cell receptor beta chains below, sequenced in a study of beta chain features in type 1 diabetes. Since all of the isolated RNA was reverse transcribed, expressed TCRB transcripts were what got sequenced. The repertoire was sequenced with immunoSEQ multiplex PCR; TCRdb's copy has only in-frame clones and lacks some. The sample shows approximately 150,000 clones, 7.5% to 10% of them seen only once. The sequencing sample was made of central memory CD4+ T cells from blood. The receptor source for this set is a woman aged 18 to 35 in good health.

The table lists this clone with a few counts. CDR3 sequence (DNA): TGTGCCATCAGTGAGGTGGGGAGTGGAGAGCAGTTCTTC. This codes for CAISEVGSGEQFF. This chain links TRBV10-3 with TRBJ2-1, with D perhaps matching TRBD2 (5 bases). V lost 2 bases, J lost 10 bases, and 12 bases lay in between. Germline V CDR1 and CDR2: ENHRY, SYGVKD. The CDR3 spans 13 residues.

This chain links TRBV5-1 with TRBJ2-3; 11 positions agree with TRBD2. Germline CDR1 and CDR2: SGHRS and YFSETQ. Losses at the gene ends were 4 bases for V and 2 bases for J; bases not matched to a gene: 6. This CDR3 region has 16 residues. CDR3 bases: TGCGCCAGCAGCCCGGGACTAGCGGAACTCACAGATACGCAGTATTTT. Translated, it gives CASSPGLAELTDTQYF.

The chain recombines TRBV5-6 with TRBJ1-2, with D possibly TRBD1 on 5 matching bases. This CDR3 is built from 13 residues. The germline gives CDR1 SGHDT, CDR2 YYEEEE. The ends were cut back, 3 bases at V and 1 base at J, with 7 bases in the middle. The CDR3 DNA follows: TGTGCCAGCAGCTCCGACAGTAACTATGGCTACACCTTC. This encodes CASSSDSNYGYTF.

This clone was observed at least ten times. The chain uses TRBV11-3 and TRBJ2-4; no clear D. Trimming removed 3 bases from V and 8 bases from J, with 8 bases in between. Germline V gives CDR1 SGHNT, CDR2 YENEEA. The length of the CDR3 is 12 residues. CDR3 in amino acids: CASSLDRDIQYF. The CDR3 coding sequence is TGTGCCAGCAGCTTGGATCGGGACATTCAGTACTTC.

This sequence joins TRBV9 and TRBJ2-5; TRBD2 is a possible D gene (6 bases). With 3 bases removed from V and 6 bases from J, the gap between germline ends came to 15 bases. CDR1 and CDR2 (germline): SGDLS, YYNGEE. This CDR3 region has 14 residues. CDR3 DNA: TGTGCCAGCAGCGCAGGCAGTAGCGGACAGACCCAGTACTTC. Amino acids: CASSAGSSGQTQYF.

The table lists this clone with a few counts. V is TRBV30 and J is TRBJ1-4; no reliable D call. From germline, CDR1 is GTSNPN and CDR2 SVGIG (reference sequence). The germline V and J ends were trimmed by 0 bases and 14 bases, with 13 bases remaining between them. The CDR3 contains 12 residues. Here the CDR3 reads CAWSVRRDGLFF. In DNA, the CDR3 is TGTGCCTGGAGTGTACGCCGGGATGGGCTGTTTTTT. Full variable domain (remainder filled in from reference TRBV30 and TRBJ1-4): SQTIHQWPATLVQPVGSPLSLECTVEGTSNPNLYWYRQAAGRGLQLLFYSVGIGQISSEVPQNLSASRPQDRQFILSSKKLLLSDSGFYLCAWSVRRDGLFFGSGTQLSVL.

This clone was detected only a few times. The genes are TRBV25-1 and TRBJ2-3; tentatively, D is TRBD1 (5 bases). Germline values: CDR1 MGHDK, CDR2 SYGVNS. Trimming pared 4 bases from V and 0 bases from J, leaving 20 bases between. The CDR3 extends over 18 amino acids. CDR3 nucleotides: TGTGCCAGCAGTGGTAGATCCTGGGTGGGGCCGAGCACAGATACGCAGTATTTT. Amino acids: CASSGRSWVGPSTDTQYF.

The chain recombines TRBV10-3 with TRBJ2-4, with a tentative D call TRBD2 (5 bases). The V end was cut by 10 bases, the J end by 9 bases, with 16 bases between. CDR1 and CDR2 (germline): ENHRY, SYGVKD. The CDR3 contains 12 residues. The CDR3 spells CASCGSASIQYF. The CDR3 DNA reads as TGTGCCAGCTGTGGTAGCGCGTCCATTCAGTACTTC.

The CDR3 DNA reads TGCAGCGTTGAAGGTCAGACAGGACAAGAGACCCAGTACTTC. This gives the protein CSVEGQTGQETQYF. The genes are TRBV29-1 and TRBJ2-5; D perhaps matches TRBD1 (6 bases). V gave up 1 base and J gave up 2 bases, with 11 bases separating them. Per the germline V gene, CDR1 is SQVTM and CDR2 is ANQGSEA. The CDR3 covers 14 residues.

The table lists this clone with a few counts. The gene calls are TRBV10-2 and TRBJ2-5; 7 positions agree with TRBD2. TRBJ2-7 explains the end of the DNA better; the J call may be wrong. From germline, CDR1 is WSHSY and CDR2 SAAADI. This CDR3 comprises 13 residues. The CDR3 is CASSSPGGSEQYF. As DNA, the CDR3 is TGCGCCAGCAGTTCACCCGGGGGGAGCGAGCAGTACTTC.

There are a few counts of this clone. This chain joins TRBV18 and TRBJ2-5, with TRBD2 matching 7 bases. Losses at the gene ends were 6 bases for V and 2 bases for J; bases not matched to a gene: 9. This CDR3 has 15 residues. Germline assignment: CDR1 KGHSH and CDR2 LQKENI. As DNA, the CDR3 is TGTGCCAGCTCCCCCCTAGCGGAGTCTCAAGAGACCCAGTACTTC. It translates to CASSPLAESQETQYF.

This clone was observed many times. The chain carries TRBV30 and TRBJ1-2; possibly TRBD1 for D (6 bases). CDR1 GTSNPN and CDR2 SVGIG come from the germline V gene (reference sequence). V was trimmed by 4 bases and J by 7 bases, leaving 16 bases between them. CDR3 length: 13 amino acids. CDR3 nucleotide sequence: TGTGCCTGGACCCCTGGCGGGGGCGTTGGCTACACCTTC. This gives the protein CAWTPGGGVGYTF.